The clone carrying this T cell receptor beta chain occurred many times. The target antigen is unknown. Looked up from germline, CDR1 is WSHSY and CDR2 is SAAADI. This CDR3 contains 13 residues. V lost 7 bases and J 8 bases, leaving 14 bases between the germline ends. Subjects aged 18 to 65 presented with newly diagnosed hyperthyroidism of less than 2 months' duration. The source of the sample is a study of T cells in Graves' hyperthyroidism and ophthalmopathy. Overall study findings and caveats: Ophthalmopathy was identified by the model a median around 5.9 months ahead of onset.

Amplification of TCR beta CDR3 regions used RNA as the template. With the HTBI primer set, the TCR CDR3 went through a first round of RT-PCR. One entry per CDR3 protein results from TCRdb running MiXCR on the multiplex PCR reads. The sample holds hundreds of thousands of distinct CDR3 sequences; about half are singletons and the top ten take roughly 8.2%. The source is a woman between 18 and 29 years old with Graves' hyperthyroidism. V usage is TRBV10-2 and J usage is TRBJ1-4, with D possibly being TRBD1 (6 bases). Sample: peripheral blood or thyroid tissue (not recorded which). Here the CDR3 DNA reads TGCGCCAGCAAGAAGGACAGTTGGGAAAAACTGTTTTTT. Translating gives CASKKDSWEKLFF.